The clone carrying this T cell receptor beta chain was detected ten times or more. RNA transcripts were the template for amplifying TCR beta CDR3 regions. A set of HTBI primers served as the primers for a first-round RT-PCR of the TCR CDR3. TCRdb re-called the multiplex PCR reads with MiXCR, one entry per CDR3 protein. The data show about 290,000 distinct CDR3 sequences, 12% to 15% seen once. This record belongs to a study of T cells in Graves' hyperthyroidism and ophthalmopathy. CDR1 MNHNS and CDR2 SASEGT come from the germline V gene. Trimming pared 5 bases from V and 6 bases from J, leaving 20 bases between. The CDR3 is made up of 16 amino acids.

The rearrangement links TRBV6-1 to TRBJ1-5; possible D gene TRBD1, 5 bases. The sample consisted of blood. This TCR was sampled from a woman between 35 and 50 years old with Graves' hyperthyroidism. CDR3 nucleotide sequence: TGTGCCAGCAGTCCTTGGGGGGGGATGACGGGTCAGCCCCAGCATTTT. Translation: CASSPWGGMTGQPQHF.